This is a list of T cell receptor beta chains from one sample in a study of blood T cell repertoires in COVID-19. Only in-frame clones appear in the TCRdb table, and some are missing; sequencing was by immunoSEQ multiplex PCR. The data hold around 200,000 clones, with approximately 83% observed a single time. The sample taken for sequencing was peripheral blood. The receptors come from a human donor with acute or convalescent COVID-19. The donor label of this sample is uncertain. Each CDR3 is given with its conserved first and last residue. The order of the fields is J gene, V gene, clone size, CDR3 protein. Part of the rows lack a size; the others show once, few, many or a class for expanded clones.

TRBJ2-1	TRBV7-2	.	CASSLRDRPRDEQFF
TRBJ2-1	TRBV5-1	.	CASSFGNEQFF
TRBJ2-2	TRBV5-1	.	CASNRQAPTGELFF
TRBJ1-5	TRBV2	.	CASSGASQSNQPQHF
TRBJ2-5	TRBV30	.	CAWSVGLQETQYF
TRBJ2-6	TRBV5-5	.	CASSLHRTGGSGANVLTF
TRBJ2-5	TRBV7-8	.	CASSHAIAGGPETQYF
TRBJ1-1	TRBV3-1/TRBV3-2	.	CASSKETGERNTEAFF
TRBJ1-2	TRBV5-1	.	CASSLHPGGGYTF
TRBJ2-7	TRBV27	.	CASSLRWGPGGEQYF
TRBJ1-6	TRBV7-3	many	CASSFRDKNSPLHF
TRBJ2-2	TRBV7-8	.	CASSLSFGGQGVTGELFF
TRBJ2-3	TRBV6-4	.	CASREANTQYF
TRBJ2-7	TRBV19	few	CASSLGGASYEQYF
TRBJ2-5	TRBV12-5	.	CASGLNLGQGAQTQYF
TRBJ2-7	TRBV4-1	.	CASSRAGALYEQYF
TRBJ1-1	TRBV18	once	CASSPGQGANTEAFF
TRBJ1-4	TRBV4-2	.	CASSQVANEKLFF
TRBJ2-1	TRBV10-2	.	CASSEPGLAGYNEQFF
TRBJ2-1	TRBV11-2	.	CASSLRGGTSGSYNEQFF
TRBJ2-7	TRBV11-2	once	CASSFTGTGVYEQYF
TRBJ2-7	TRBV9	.	CASTPTGAATYEQYF
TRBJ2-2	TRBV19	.	CASSMSGHTGELFF
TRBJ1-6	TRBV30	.	CAWARRVESGSPLHF
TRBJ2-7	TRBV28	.	CASSAGAGTRGEQYF
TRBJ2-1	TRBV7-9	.	CASSFTSGGSYNEQFF
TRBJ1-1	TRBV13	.	CASSPRGRTGGGGTEAFF
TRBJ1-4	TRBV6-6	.	CASSPGQTNEKLFF
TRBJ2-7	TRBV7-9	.	CASRPQGAQDEQYF
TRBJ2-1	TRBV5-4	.	CASSTGLAADNEQFF
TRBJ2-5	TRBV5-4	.	CVSSLAGGSRETQYF
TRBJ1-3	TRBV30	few	CAWSIPVVSGNTIYF
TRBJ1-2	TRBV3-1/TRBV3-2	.	CASSPTGGIIYGYTF
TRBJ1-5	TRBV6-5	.	CASSYSTGWDQPQHF
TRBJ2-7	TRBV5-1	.	CASSGGPGTTYEQYF
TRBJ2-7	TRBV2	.	CASSDVFSDEQYF
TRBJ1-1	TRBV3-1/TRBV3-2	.	CASRNWDSMNTEAFF
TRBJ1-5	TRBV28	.	CASSLPRDRGSTQPQHF
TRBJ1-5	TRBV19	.	CASSIPGGYQPQHF
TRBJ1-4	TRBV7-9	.	CASSLKGARNEKLFF
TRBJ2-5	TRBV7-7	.	CASSLIVGVQETQYF
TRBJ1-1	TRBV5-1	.	CASSLVPGNTEAFF